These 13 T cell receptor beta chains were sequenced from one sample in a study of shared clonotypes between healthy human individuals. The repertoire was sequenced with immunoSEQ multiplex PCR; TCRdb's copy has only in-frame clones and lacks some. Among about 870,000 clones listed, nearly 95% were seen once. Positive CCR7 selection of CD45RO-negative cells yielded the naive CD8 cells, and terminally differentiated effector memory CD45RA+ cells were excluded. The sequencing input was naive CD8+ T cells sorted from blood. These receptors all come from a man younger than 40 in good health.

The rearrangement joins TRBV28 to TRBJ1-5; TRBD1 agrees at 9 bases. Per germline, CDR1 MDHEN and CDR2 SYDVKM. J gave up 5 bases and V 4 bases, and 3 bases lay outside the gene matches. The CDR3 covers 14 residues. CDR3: CASSSGQGYQPQHF. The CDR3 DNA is TGTGCCAGCAGTTCGGGACAGGGCTATCAGCCCCAGCATTTT. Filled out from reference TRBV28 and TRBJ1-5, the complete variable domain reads DVKVTQSSRYLVKRTGEKVFLECVQDMDHENMFWYRQDPGLGLRLIYFSYDVKMKEKGDIPEGYSVSREKKERFSLILESASTNQTSMYLCASSSGQGYQPQHFGDGTRLSIL.

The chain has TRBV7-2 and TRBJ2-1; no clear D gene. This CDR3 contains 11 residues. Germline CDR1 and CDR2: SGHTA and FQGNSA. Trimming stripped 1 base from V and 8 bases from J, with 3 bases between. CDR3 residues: CASSLDYEQFF. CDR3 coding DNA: TGTGCCAGCAGCTTAGACTATGAGCAGTTCTTC.

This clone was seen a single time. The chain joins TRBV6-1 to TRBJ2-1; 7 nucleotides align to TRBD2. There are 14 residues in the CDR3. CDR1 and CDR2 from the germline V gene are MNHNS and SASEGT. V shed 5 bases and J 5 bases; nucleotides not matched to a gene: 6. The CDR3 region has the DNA TGTGCCAGCAGTCTACGGGGGGTTGACAATGAGCAGTTCTTC. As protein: CASSLRGVDNEQFF.

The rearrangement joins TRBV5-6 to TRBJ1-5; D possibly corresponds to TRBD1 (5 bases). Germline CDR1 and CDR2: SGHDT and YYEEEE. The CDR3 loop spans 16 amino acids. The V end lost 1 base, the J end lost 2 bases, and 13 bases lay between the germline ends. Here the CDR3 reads CASSLSGGGGNQPQHF. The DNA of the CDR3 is TGTGCCAGCAGCTTGTCGGGGGGAGGGGGCAATCAGCCCCAGCATTTT.

The CDR3 sequence: CASSPGDRLSEAFF. The CDR3 coding sequence is TGTGCCAGCAGTCCGGGGGACAGGCTGTCTGAAGCTTTCTTT. The gene calls are TRBV27 and TRBJ1-1; 8 bases agree with TRBD1. Trimming removed 5 bases from V and 6 bases from J; junction bases left unmatched: 8. CDR1 and CDR2 from the germline V gene are MNHEY and SMNVEV (reference sequence). The CDR3 loop spans 14 amino acids.

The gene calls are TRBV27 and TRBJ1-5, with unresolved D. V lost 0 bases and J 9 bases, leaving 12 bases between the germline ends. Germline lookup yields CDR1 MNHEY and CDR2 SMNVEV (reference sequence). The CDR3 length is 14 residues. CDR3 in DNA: TGTGCCAGCAGTTTATCGGCGGCTTTAAGGCCCCAGCATTTT. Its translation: CASSLSAALRPQHF.

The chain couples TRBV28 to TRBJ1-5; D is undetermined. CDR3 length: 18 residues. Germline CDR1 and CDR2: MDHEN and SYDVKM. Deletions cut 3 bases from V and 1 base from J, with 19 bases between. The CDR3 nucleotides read TGTGCCAGCAGTTTGATGTCCCAGGTCGGACGGAGCAATCAGCCCCAGCATTTT. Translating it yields CASSLMSQVGRSNQPQHF. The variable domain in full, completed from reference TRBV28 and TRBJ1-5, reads DVKVTQSSRYLVKRTGEKVFLECVQDMDHENMFWYRQDPGLGLRLIYFSYDVKMKEKGDIPEGYSVSREKKERFSLILESASTNQTSMYLCASSLMSQVGRSNQPQHFGDGTRLSIL.

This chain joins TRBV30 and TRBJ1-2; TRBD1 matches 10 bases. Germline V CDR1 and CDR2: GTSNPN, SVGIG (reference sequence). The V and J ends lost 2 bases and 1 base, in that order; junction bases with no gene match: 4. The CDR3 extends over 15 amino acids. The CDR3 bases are TGTGCCTGGAGTACCGGGACAGGGGATAACTATGGCTACACCTTC. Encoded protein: CAWSTGTGDNYGYTF.

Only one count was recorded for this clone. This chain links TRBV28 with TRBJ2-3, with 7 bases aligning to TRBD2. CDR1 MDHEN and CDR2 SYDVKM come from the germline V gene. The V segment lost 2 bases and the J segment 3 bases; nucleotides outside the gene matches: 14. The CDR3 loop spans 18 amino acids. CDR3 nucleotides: TGTGCCAGCAGTTTAGCCCCGACAGCAGCGGGGAGTACAGATACGCAGTATTTT. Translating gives CASSLAPTAAGSTDTQYF.

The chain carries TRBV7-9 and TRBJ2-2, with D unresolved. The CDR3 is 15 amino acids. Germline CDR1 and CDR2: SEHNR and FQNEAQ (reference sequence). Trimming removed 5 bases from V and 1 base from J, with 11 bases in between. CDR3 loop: CASSPGLGNTGELFF. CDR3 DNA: TGTGCCAGCAGCCCGGGCCTCGGGAACACCGGGGAGCTGTTTTTT.

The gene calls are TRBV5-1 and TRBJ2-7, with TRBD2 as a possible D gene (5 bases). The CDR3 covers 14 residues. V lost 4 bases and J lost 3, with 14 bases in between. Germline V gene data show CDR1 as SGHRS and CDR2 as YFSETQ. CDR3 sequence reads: CASSLSDLHYEQYF. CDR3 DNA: TGCGCCAGCAGCCTGTCGGACTTGCACTACGAGCAGTACTTC. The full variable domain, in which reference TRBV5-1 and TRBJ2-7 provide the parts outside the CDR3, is KAGVTQTPRYLIKTRGQQVTLSCSPISGHRSVSWYQQTPGQGLQFLFEYFSETQRNKGNFPGRFSGRQFSNSRSEMNVSTLELGDSALYLCASSLSDLHYEQYFGPGTRLTVT.

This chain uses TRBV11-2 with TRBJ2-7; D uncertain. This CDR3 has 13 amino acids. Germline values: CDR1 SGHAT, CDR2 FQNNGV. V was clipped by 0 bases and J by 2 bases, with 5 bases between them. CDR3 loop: CASSLDRTYEQYF. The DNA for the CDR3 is TGTGCCAGCAGCTTAGACAGGACCTACGAGCAGTACTTC.

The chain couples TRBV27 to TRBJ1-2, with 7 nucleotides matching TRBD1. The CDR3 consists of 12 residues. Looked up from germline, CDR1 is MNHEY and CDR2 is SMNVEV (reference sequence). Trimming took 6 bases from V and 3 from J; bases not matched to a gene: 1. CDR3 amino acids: CASRGQDYGYTF. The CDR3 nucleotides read TGTGCCAGCAGAGGACAGGACTATGGCTACACCTTC.